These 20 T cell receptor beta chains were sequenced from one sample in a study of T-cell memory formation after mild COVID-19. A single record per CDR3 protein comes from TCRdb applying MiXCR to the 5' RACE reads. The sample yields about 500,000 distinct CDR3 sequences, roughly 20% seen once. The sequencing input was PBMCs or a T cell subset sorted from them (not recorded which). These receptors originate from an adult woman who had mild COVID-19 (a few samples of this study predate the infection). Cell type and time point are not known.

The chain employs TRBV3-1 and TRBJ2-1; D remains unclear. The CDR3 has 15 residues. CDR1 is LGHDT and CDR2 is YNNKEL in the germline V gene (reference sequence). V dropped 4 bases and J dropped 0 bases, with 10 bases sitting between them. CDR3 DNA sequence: TGTGCCAGCAGCCCATCTTCGAGCTCCTACAATGAGCAGTTCTTC. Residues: CASSPSSSSYNEQFF.

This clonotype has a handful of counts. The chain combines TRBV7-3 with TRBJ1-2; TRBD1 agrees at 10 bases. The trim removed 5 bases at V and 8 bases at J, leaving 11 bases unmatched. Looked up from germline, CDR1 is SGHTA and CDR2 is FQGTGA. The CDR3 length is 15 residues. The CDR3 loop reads CASSPPGQGIGGYTF. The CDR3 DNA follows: TGTGCCAGCAGCCCGCCGGGACAGGGGATAGGAGGCTACACCTTC.

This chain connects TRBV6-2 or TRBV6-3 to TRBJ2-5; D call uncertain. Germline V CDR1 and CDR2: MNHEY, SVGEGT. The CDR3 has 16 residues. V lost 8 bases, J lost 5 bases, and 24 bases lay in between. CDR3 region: CASGSLGPPFGETQYF. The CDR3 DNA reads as TGTGCCAGCGGATCTCTGGGTCCCCCCTTTGGGGAGACCCAGTACTTC.

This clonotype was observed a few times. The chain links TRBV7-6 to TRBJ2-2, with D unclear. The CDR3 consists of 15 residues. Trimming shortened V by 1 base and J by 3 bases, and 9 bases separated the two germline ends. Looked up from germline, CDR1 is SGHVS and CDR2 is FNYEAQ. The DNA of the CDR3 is TGTGCCAGCAGCTTAGGGGGATGGGACACCGGGGAGCTGTTTTTT. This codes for CASSLGGWDTGELFF.

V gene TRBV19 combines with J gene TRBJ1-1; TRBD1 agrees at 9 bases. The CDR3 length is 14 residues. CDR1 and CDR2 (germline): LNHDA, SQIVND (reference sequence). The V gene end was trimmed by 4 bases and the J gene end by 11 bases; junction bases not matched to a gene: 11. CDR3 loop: CASSRPGQGFLAFF. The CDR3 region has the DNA TGTGCCAGTAGTAGACCGGGACAGGGATTTTTGGCTTTCTTT.

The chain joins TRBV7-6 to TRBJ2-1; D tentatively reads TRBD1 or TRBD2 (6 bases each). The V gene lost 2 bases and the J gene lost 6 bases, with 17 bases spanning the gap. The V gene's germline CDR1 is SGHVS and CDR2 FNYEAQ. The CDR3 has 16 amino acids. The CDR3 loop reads CASSLIPGEGGNEQFF. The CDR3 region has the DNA TGTGCCAGCAGCTTAATTCCGGGGGAAGGGGGCAATGAGCAGTTCTTC. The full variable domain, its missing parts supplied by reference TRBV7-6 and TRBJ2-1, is GAGVSQSPRYKVTKRGQDVALRCDPISGHVSLYWYRQALGQGPEFLTYFNYEAQQDKSGLPNDRFSAERPEGSISTLTIQRTEQRDSAMYRCASSLIPGEGGNEQFFGPGTRLTVL.

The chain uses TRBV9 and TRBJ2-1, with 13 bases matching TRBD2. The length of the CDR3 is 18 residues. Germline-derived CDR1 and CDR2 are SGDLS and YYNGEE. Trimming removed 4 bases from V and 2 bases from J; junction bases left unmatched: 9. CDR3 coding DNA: TGTGCCAGCAGCATCGGACTAGCGGGAGTGGGGCCCTACAATGAGCAGTTCTTC. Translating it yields CASSIGLAGVGPYNEQFF. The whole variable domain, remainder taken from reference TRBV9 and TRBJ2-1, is DSGVTQTPKHLITATGQRVTLRCSPRSGDLSVYWYQQSLDQGLQFLIQYYNGEERAKGNILERFSAQQFPDLHSELNLSSLELGDSALYFCASSIGLAGVGPYNEQFFGPGTRLTVL.

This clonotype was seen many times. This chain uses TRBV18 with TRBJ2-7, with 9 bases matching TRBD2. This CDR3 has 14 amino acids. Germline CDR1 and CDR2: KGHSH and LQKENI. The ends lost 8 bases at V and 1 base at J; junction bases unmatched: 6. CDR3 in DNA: TGTGCCAGCAGCCCGACTAGCGGTTCCTACGAGCAGTACTTC. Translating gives CASSPTSGSYEQYF.

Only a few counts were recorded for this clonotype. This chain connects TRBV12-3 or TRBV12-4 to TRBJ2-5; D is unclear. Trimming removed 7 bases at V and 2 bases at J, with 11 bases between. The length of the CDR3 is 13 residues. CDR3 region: CASKVGQQETQYF. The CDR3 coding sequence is TGTGCCAGCAAGGTCGGGCAGCAAGAGACCCAGTACTTC.

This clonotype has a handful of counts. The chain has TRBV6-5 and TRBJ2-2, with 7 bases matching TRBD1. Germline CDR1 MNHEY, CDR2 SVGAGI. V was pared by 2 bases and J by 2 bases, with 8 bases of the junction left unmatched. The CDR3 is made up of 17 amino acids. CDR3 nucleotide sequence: TGTGCCAGCAGTTACCCCGGTGAGGGGGCAAACACCGGGGAGCTGTTTTTT. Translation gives CASSYPGEGANTGELFF.

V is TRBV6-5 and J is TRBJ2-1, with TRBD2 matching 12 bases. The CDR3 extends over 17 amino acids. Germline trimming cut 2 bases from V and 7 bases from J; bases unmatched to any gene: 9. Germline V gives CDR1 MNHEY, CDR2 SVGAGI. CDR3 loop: CASSYGLAGSIMNEQFF. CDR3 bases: TGTGCCAGCAGTTACGGACTAGCGGGGAGCATAATGAATGAGCAGTTCTTC.

The CDR3 DNA is TGTGCCAGCCCACATCCTCAATTAGCGGGAGGTTTCTACAATGAGCAGTTCTTC. This gives the protein CASPHPQLAGGFYNEQFF. This rearrangement joins TRBV2 to TRBJ2-1, with TRBD2 matching over 10 bases. The junction had 16 bases not matched to a gene; V was cut back by 8 bases and J by 3 bases. The V gene's germline CDR1 is SNHLY and CDR2 FYNNEI. CDR3 length: 18 residues. Complete variable domain (other parts from reference TRBV2 and TRBJ2-1): EPEVTQTPSHQVTQMGQEVILRCVPISNHLYFYWYRQILGQKVEFLVSFYNNEISEKSEIFDDQFSVERPDGSNFTLKIRSTKLEDSAMYFCASPHPQLAGGFYNEQFFGPGTRLTVL.

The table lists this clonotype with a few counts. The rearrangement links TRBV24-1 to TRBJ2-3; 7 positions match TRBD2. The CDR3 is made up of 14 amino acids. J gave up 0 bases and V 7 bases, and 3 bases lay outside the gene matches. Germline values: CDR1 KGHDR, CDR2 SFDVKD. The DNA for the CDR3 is TGTGCCACCAGCGAGCGGGGCAGCACAGATACGCAGTATTTT. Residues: CATSERGSTDTQYF.

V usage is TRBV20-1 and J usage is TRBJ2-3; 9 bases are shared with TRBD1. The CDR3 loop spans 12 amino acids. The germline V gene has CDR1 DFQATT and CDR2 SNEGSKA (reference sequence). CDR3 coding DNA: TGCGCATCCGGGACAGGGACAGATACGCAGTATTTT. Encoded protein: CASGTGTDTQYF.

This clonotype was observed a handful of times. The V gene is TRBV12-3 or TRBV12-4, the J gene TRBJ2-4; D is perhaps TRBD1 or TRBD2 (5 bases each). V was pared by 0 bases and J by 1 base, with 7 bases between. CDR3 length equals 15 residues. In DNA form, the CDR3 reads TGTGCCAGCAGTTTAGCGGGGGACGCCAAAAACATTCAGTACTTC. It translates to CASSLAGDAKNIQYF.

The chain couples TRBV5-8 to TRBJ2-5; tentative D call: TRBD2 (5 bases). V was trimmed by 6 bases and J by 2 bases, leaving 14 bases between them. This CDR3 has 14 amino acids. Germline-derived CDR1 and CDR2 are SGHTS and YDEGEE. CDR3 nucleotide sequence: TGTGCCAGCAACCTGGGAGCGGAACAAGAGACCCAGTACTTC. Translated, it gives CASNLGAEQETQYF.

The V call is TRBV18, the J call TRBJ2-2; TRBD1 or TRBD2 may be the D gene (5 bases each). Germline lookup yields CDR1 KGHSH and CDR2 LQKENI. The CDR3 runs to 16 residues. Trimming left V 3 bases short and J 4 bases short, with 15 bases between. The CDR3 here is CASSPRRDASTGELFF. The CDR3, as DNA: TGTGCCAGCTCACCGCGTCGGGACGCCTCCACCGGGGAGCTGTTTTTT.

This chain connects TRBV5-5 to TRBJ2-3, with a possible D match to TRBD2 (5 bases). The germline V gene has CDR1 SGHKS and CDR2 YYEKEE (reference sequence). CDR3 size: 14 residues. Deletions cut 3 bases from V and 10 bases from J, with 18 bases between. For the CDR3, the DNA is TGTGCCAGCAGCTCGACTATGGAGGCCCTGGCGCAGTATTTT. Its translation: CASSSTMEALAQYF.

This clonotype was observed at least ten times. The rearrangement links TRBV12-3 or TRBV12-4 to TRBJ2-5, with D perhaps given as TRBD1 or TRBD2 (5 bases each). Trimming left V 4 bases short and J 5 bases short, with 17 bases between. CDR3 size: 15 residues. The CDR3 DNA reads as TGTGCCAGCAGTTCCGGGACCCCGGGCGTGGAGACCCAGTACTTC. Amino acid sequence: CASSSGTPGVETQYF.

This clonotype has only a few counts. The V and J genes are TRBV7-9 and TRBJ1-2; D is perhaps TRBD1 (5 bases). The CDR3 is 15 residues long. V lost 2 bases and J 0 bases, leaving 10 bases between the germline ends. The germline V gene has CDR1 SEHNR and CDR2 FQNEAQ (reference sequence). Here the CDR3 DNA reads TGTGCCAGCAGCTTATCCATAGGGGCTAACTATGGCTACACCTTC. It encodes CASSLSIGANYGYTF.